Listed here is a single TCR beta chain. The antigen it binds to is not known. The sample holds no much larger clone one base away, and base qualities are not on file. The TCR beta CDR3 region was amplified from genomic DNA by two rounds of multiplex PCR. In the first PCR round, primers specific to each TRBV and TRBJ gene were used, and the primer sequences were filed in Chinese patent CN105087789A. The second PCR round used universal primers. The Roche High Pure PCR Template Preparation Kit was used to extract genomic DNA from frozen PBMCs. Paired-end sequencing with 151 bp reads was performed on the libraries using an Illumina HiSeq 3000. On the authors' methods: CutAdapt was used to remove raw reads lacking the multiplex PCR primer sequences. Using PEAR, the high-quality paired reads were merged into contigs. By aligning each contig to reference sequences, MiXCR assigned the TRB V, D and J gene segments to that contig. CDR3 sequences were clustered by base quality and sequence similarity to remove sequencing errors. Shannon entropy normalized by the natural log of productive TCR sequence number was used as the measure of diversity. Clonality was defined as one minus Shannon entropy divided by the natural log of the number of unique clonotypes. The Youden index of ROC curves was used to select progression-free survival cut-offs for repertoire metrics, and analyses were performed in R 3.5.3. TCRdb reanalyzed the raw reads on its own, using fastp at Q25 for trimming and MiXCR for clone calling, and kept in-frame beta chains. Rows with a matching CDR3 protein are joined into one entry that keeps the most common DNA and genes. The V and J calls, along with clone size, are taken from TCRdb and not from the paper's own processing. The sample table contains approximately 14,000 distinct CDR3 sequences; only one count was recorded for 45% to 55% of them. More than 30% of the sample lies in the top ten.

The germline V gene supplies CDR1 SGHAT and CDR2 FQNNGV. The CDR3 measures 15 amino acids from cysteine to phenylalanine. Kept here is only the CDR3 DNA, which spans 45 bases and is read in frame from base 1. Relative to germline, V is missing 4 bases and J is missing 0 bases, with 6 bases of the junction outside any gene match. All patients had node-negative disease on CT and PET/CT, and none had a history of other malignancies or prior chemotherapy or radiotherapy. At each of two time points, about 6.1 milliliters of peripheral venous blood were collected into EDTA tubes. PBMCs were isolated by Ficoll-Paque Plus density-gradient centrifugation. Right after collection, samples were placed at -80 degrees C and kept there until analysis. The data stem from a study of prognosis after radiotherapy for stage I lung cancer (dated by TCRdb to the early 2020s). Turning to the overall study: Around 18 stage I NSCLC patients were enrolled in Nanjing, China, between 2018 and early 2019. Newly diagnosed primary stage I lung tumors were present in approximately 13 patients, and oligometastatic NSCLC after surgical resection of the primary tumor was present in several patients. Every patient was regarded as medically inoperable, because of comorbidities in approximately 12 cases and refusal of surgery in 7 cases. Ages in the cohort of around 14 men and more than 5 women ranged from 53 to 84 years, with a median of 74. Squamous cell carcinoma histology was identified in roughly seven patients, and adenocarcinoma histology was identified in twelve patients. SBRT was delivered in 3 to 5 fractions with a biologically effective dose of at least 100 Gy, and image-guided IMRT or VMAT was used for delivery. No patient received concurrent therapy alongside SBRT. After SBRT, distant metastases developed in about 20% of the 19 patients at a median of around 7 months, while the remaining 15 patients had no significant progression. Peripheral blood TCR beta repertoires were profiled in stage I NSCLC patients before and after stereotactic body radiotherapy, and the repertoires were related to distant failure. The study sequenced about 38 blood samples from 19 patients, one before and one after SBRT per patient. Findings and caveats that apply to the study as a whole: Tumor specificity of expanded TCR clones was not determined. TRBV and TRBJ usage frequencies reportedly varied with metastasis status, involving two V genes at baseline and 8 or 9 V and two J genes after SBRT. A decrease in unique TCR clone counts was observed after SBRT (median 10,088 before versus about 7,200 after; Wilcoxon paired P=0.011). None of the reported P values were adjusted for multiple comparisons. The study was limited by its small cohort and short follow-up, and the findings require independent validation. Post-SBRT Shannon entropy and its change from baseline were lower in patients who developed distant metastases; baseline Shannon entropy was not associated with metastases.

This receptor was taken from a donor of 50 years or more with non-small cell lung cancer. The chain joins TRBV11-2 to TRBJ2-7; 7 junctional bases match TRBD2. Sequencing was performed on PBMCs, taken before or after stereotactic body radiation therapy (not recorded which). The CDR3 protein is CASSYGTTSSYEQYF. The sequence in DNA is TGTGCCAGCAGCTACGGGACTACGAGCTCCTACGAGCAGTACTTC.